This T cell receptor beta chain was observed in a study of T cell repertoires in cytomegalovirus infection. At the level of the study: Public TCR beta signature analysis indicated the presence of both CMV infection and matching HLA type.

A note on this clonotype: The antigen remains unidentified. A read error may produce the germline difference seen at one junction end.

One entry per CDR3 protein, called by TCRdb with MiXCR from the reads. The top ten clones hold under 3% of a sample with roughly 720,000 distinct CDR3 sequences, approximately 40% of them seen once. CDR1 LNHDA and CDR2 SQIVND come from the germline V gene (reference sequence). CDR3 length equals 15 residues. The study, taken as a whole, reports: Cumulated frequencies of public TCR beta families served to identify carriers of CMV plus the relevant HLA. Across the ex vivo response, the dominant clonotypes were HLA-C-restricted CMV-specific TCR beta clonotypes.

What was sequenced was PBMCs. V and J are TRBV19 and TRBJ2-1; 10 positions match TRBD2. The sequence derives from a human donor in good health (CMV status not recorded). Some clones in this sample may be carry-over from other donors' samples. The CDR3 here is CSSSIAGGLYNEQFF. CDR3 nucleotide sequence: TGTTCCAGTAGTATAGCGGGGGGCTTGTACAATGAGCAGTTCTTC.